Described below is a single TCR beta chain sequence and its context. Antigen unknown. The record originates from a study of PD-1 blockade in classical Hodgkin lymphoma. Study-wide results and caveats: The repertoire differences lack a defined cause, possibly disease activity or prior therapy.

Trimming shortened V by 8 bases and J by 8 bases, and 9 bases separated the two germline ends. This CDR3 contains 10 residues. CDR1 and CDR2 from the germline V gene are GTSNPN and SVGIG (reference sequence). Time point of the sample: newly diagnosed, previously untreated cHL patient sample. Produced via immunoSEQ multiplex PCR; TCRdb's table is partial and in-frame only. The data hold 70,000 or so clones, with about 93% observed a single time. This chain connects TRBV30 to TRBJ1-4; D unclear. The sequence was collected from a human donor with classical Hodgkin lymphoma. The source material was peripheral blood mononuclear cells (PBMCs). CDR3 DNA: TGTGCCCGGATAATCGAAAAACTGTTTTTT. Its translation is CARIIEKLFF.